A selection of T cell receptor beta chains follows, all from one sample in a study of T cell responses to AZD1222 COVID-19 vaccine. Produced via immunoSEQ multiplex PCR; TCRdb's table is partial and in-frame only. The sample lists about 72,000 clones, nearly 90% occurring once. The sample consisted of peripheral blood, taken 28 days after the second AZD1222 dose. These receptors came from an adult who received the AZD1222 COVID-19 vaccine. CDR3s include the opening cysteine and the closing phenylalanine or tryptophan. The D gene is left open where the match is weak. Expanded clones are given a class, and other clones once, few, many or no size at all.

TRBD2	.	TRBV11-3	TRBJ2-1	TGTGCCAGCAGCCGGGGGACTAGCGGAGTGTACAATGAGCAGTTCTTC	CASSRGTSGVYNEQFF
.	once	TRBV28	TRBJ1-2	TGTGCCAGCACCCCCGGCACACTTGGCTATGGCTACACCTTC	CASTPGTLGYGYTF
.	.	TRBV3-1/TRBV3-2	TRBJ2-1	TGTGCCAGCAGCCAAGGGGTGACGGACGTCATAGAGCAGTTCTTC	CASSQGVTDVIEQFF
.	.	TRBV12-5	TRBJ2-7	TGTGCTAGTGGTTTATGGCGGAACGAGCAGTACTTC	CASGLWRNEQYF
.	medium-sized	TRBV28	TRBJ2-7	TGTGCCAGCAGTTCCACCTTGAGGGAGCAGTACTTC	CASSSTLREQYF
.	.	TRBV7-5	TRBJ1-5	TGTGTCAGAAGCTTATTTGGAGGGCGGCTCAATCAGCCCCAGCATTTT	CVRSLFGGRLNQPQHF
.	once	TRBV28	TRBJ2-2	TGTGCCAGCAGTCCCGGGGGCACCGGGGAGCTGTTTTTT	CASSPGGTGELFF
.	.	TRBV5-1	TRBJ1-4	TGCGCCAGCAGCTTGGCGGGTGAAAAACTGTTTTTT	CASSLAGEKLFF
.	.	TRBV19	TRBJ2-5	TGTGCCAGTAGTAGTAGCCCCGGGCAGGGAAGAGGCACCCAGTACTTC	CASSSSPGQGRGTQYF
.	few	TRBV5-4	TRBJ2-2	TGTGCCAGCAGCTTCTTCAGGGGCTCGAACACCGGGGAGCTGTTTTTT	CASSFFRGSNTGELFF
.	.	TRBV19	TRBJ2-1	TGTGCCAGTCAAGCCTACAATGAGCAGTTCTTC	CASQAYNEQFF
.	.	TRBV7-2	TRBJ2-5	TGTGCCAGCAGCTTAAACAGAGAGACCCAGTACTTC	CASSLNRETQYF
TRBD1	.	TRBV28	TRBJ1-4	TGTGCCAGCAGCCTGTCAGGGGGCCGGGAAAAACTGTTTTTT	CASSLSGGREKLFF
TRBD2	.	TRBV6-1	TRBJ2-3	TGTGCCAGCAGTGAAGCAATAGCGGGAGGTTCCGGTACGCAGTATTTT	CASSEAIAGGSGTQYF
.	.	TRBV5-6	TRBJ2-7	TGTGCCAGCAGCCCACTAGCCGAGGGTACCTACGAGCAGTACTTC	CASSPLAEGTYEQYF
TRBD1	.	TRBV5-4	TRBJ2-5	TGTGCCAGCAGCCCTGGACAGGGGCGATTAGAGACCCAGTACTTC	CASSPGQGRLETQYF
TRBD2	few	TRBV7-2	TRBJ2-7	TGTGCCAGCAGCATTGGACTAGCGGACTCCTACGAGCAGTACTTC	CASSIGLADSYEQYF
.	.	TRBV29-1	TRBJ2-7	TGCAGCGTTGATGGCGGCTACGAGCAGTACTTC	CSVDGGYEQYF
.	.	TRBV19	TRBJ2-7	TGTGCCAGTAGTATGGGATTTAGCGGAGAGGGAGTCTACGAGCAGTACTTC	CASSMGFSGEGVYEQYF
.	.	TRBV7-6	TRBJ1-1	TGTGCCAGCAGCCAACAGGGAGGGATGAACACTGAAGCTTTCTTT	CASSQQGGMNTEAFF
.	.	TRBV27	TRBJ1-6	TGTGCCAGCAGTGAGACCTCGGGTTTCTATAATTCACCCCTCCACTTT	CASSETSGFYNSPLHF
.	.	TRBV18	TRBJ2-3	TGTGCCAGCTCACCGACCGGAGGGATAGGCACAGATACGCAGTATTTT	CASSPTGGIGTDTQYF
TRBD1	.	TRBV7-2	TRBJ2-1	TGTGCCAGCAGCTTATGGGACAGGTACAATGAGCAGTTCTTC	CASSLWDRYNEQFF
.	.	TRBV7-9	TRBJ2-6	TGTGCCAGCAGCCAAGAGGGGGCTGGGGCCAACGTCCTGACTTTC	CASSQEGAGANVLTF
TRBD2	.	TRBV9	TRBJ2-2	TGTGCCAGCAGCCCGGGGCCTAGCGGGAGGGCGTACACCGGGGAGCTGTTTTTT	CASSPGPSGRAYTGELFF
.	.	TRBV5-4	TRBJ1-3	TGTGCCAGCAGCTTGCAGGGGCGAACTGGAAACACCATATATTTT	CASSLQGRTGNTIYF
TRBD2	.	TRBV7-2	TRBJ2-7	TGTGCCAGCGTCCTCCGAATGACTAGCGGGATCACCTACGAGCAGTACTTC	CASVLRMTSGITYEQYF
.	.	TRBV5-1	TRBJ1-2	TGCGCCAGCAGCCTGGACAGCTACTATGGCTACACCTTC	CASSLDSYYGYTF
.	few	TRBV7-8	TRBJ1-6	TGTGCCAGCAGCCCCGCTAGTCATTCACCCCTCCACTTT	CASSPASHSPLHF
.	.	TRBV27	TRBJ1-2	TGTGCCAGCAGTTTACAGCCGGGACGAGGGTATGGCTACACCTTC	CASSLQPGRGYGYTF
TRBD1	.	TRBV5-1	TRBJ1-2	TGCGCCAGCAGCTTGGATCCGGGACAGACTAACTATGGCTACACCTTC	CASSLDPGQTNYGYTF
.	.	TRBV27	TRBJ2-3	TGTGCCAGCAGTTTTGGATTTGATACAGATACGCAGTATTTT	CASSFGFDTDTQYF
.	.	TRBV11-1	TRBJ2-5	TGTGCCAGCAGCTTAGAGCGAGGGGAGACCCAGTACTTC	CASSLERGETQYF
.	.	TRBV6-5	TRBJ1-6	TGTGCCAGCATTTACTCACAGTGGGGAAATTCACCCCTCCACTTT	CASIYSQWGNSPLHF
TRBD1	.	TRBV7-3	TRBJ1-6	TGTGCCAGCTCTTTAGGGGGCGCCGGTAGTTCGTCGGGTTCACCCCTCCACTTT	CASSLGGAGSSSGSPLHF
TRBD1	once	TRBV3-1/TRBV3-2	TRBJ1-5	TGTGCCAGCAGCCAACACTCCGGGACAGGGGGCCGAGTTAGCAATCAGCCCCAGCATTTT	CASSQHSGTGGRVSNQPQHF
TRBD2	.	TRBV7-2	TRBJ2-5	TGTGCCAGCAGCCGTAGCGGGGGCACCGAGACCCAGTACTTC	CASSRSGGTETQYF
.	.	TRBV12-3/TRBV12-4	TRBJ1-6	TGTGCCAGCAGTTTTGGGGTGCTTTCACCCCTCCACTTT	CASSFGVLSPLHF
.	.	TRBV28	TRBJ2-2	TGTGCCAGCAGTCATGGGCGGGGAGTCTGGACCGGGGAGCTGTTTTTT	CASSHGRGVWTGELFF
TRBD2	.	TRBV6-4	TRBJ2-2	TGTGCCAGCAGTGACACGGGACTAGCGGGTAACACCGGGGAGCTGTTTTTT	CASSDTGLAGNTGELFF
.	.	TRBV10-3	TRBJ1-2	TGTGCCATCAGTGAGTCGGCGGGGGACAATGGCTACACCTTC	CAISESAGDNGYTF
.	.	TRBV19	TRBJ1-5	TGTGCCAGTAGTATAGTTATGGGGCAGGGCGGGCAGCCCCAGCATTTT	CASSIVMGQGGQPQHF
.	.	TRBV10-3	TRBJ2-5	TGTGCCATCAGTGCGCTAGCGAGGGGTGATGAGACCCAGTACTTC	CAISALARGDETQYF
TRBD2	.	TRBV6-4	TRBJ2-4	TGTGCCAGCATTTGGGAGGGACGGGCGTCCAAAAACATTCAGTACTTC	CASIWEGRASKNIQYF
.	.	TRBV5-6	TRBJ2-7	TGTGCCAGCAGCCCGTTTTCGGGAGTAGGCAACGAGCAGTACTTC	CASSPFSGVGNEQYF
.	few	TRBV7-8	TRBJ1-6	TGTGCCAGCACGGTTGGCATAACGAATTCACCCCTCCACTTT	CASTVGITNSPLHF
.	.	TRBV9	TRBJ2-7	TGTGCCAGCAGCGCGAGACATGGGTTCTACGAGCAGTACTTC	CASSARHGFYEQYF